These 7 T cell receptor beta chains were all obtained from the same sample, sequenced in a study of cytomegalovirus exposure and HLA in healthy donors. TCRdb's copy holds only in-frame clones and misses some; the assay was immunoSEQ multiplex PCR. Of some 180,000 clones listed, 80% to 90% are singletons. What was sequenced was PBMCs. These receptors were obtained from a woman in her 30s in good health and CMV-seronegative.

The V gene is TRBV29-1, the J gene TRBJ2-3; 10 bases are a match to TRBD2. The germline gives CDR1 SQVTM, CDR2 ANQGSEA. There are 15 residues in the CDR3. J was trimmed by 5 bases and V by 4 bases; bases with no gene match: 9. The CDR3 is CSVAPGTSVRDTQYF. As DNA, the CDR3 is TGCAGCGTTGCTCCCGGGACTAGCGTTAGAGATACGCAGTATTTT.

The chain carries TRBV11-2 and TRBJ1-1; TRBD1 might be the D (6 bases). Germline V lookup: CDR1 SGHAT, CDR2 FQNNGV. There are 16 residues in the CDR3. V was trimmed by 5 bases and J by 1 base, leaving 17 bases between them. CDR3: CASSRAPGTPNTEAFF. In DNA, the CDR3 is TGTGCCAGCAGCAGGGCCCCCGGGACACCGAACACTGAAGCTTTCTTT.

V is TRBV18 and J is TRBJ2-1; 7 nucleotides match TRBD2. Trimming cost V 6 bases and J 6 bases; bases outside gene matches: 11. Germline CDR1 KGHSH, CDR2 LQKENI. The CDR3 length is 15 residues. CDR3 protein: CASSPLAAGGNEQFF. DNA for the CDR3: TGTGCCAGCTCCCCTCTAGCGGCCGGTGGCAATGAGCAGTTCTTC.

The chain uses TRBV5-4 and TRBJ2-1; the match to TRBD2 covers 14 bases. CDR3 length: 15 residues. With V trimmed by 4 bases and J by 10 bases, 7 bases remained unmatched. From germline, CDR1 is SGHNT and CDR2 YYREEE (reference sequence). Here the CDR3 reads CASSGPRTSGGEQFF. CDR3 DNA: TGTGCCAGCAGCGGCCCCAGGACTAGCGGGGGGGAGCAGTTCTTC.

The V and J genes are TRBV7-9 and TRBJ2-4; tentatively, D is TRBD2 (7 bases). The CDR3 is made up of 15 amino acids. Germline-derived CDR1 and CDR2 are SEHNR and FQNEAQ (reference sequence). Trimming removed 10 bases from V and 2 bases from J, with 18 bases in between. CDR3 protein: CATAGGLGTKNIQYF. DNA for the CDR3: TGTGCCACAGCCGGGGGGCTTGGGACCAAAAACATTCAGTACTTC.

This clone is a singleton in its sample. Other DNA sequences within the sample encode an identical CDR3. This chain joins TRBV27 and TRBJ1-6, with a weak D call TRBD1 (6 bases). Germline CDR1 reads MNHEY; CDR2 reads SMNVEV (reference sequence). V was clipped by 1 base and J by 6 bases, with 10 bases between them. The CDR3 consists of 15 residues. The CDR3 sequence is CASSLLGQGNSPLHF. Written as DNA, the CDR3 is TGTGCCAGCAGTTTATTGGGACAAGGTAATTCACCCCTCCACTTT.

V and J are TRBV6-1 and TRBJ2-7; 7 nucleotides agree with TRBD1. Trimming at V came to 6 bases and at J to 3 bases, leaving 5 bases not matched to a gene. Germline V CDR1 and CDR2: MNHNS, SASEGT. The CDR3 contains 13 residues. The CDR3 sequence: CASRSGQNYEQYF. The CDR3 bases are TGTGCCAGCAGATCGGGACAGAACTACGAGCAGTACTTC.